This passage covers 5 T cell receptor beta chains from one sample sequenced in a study of OX40 agonist ivuxolimab in advanced cancers. Sequencing used immunoSEQ multiplex PCR; TCRdb keeps in-frame clones, though not all of them. The profile shows fewer than 85,000 clones, 65% to 90% of them singletons. Sequencing was performed on CD4+ or CD8+ T cells sorted from blood, taken in a trial of the OX40 agonist ivuxolimab. The receptors were gathered from an adult with an advanced solid tumor such as melanoma, head and neck, liver or kidney cancer.

This chain links TRBV7-9 with TRBJ1-1; D remains unclear. The V end was cut by 3 bases, the J end by 2 bases, with 7 bases between. The CDR3 is 13 residues long. The germline CDR1 and CDR2 sequences are SEHNR and FQNEAQ (reference sequence). The CDR3 nucleotides read TGTGCCAGCAGCTTGATAGTAAACACTGAAGCTTTCTTT. Translated: CASSLIVNTEAFF.

The V and J genes are TRBV6-1 and TRBJ2-2; 7 bases are a match to TRBD1. Per the germline V gene, CDR1 is MNHNS and CDR2 is SASEGT. CDR3 length: 13 residues. J gave up 12 bases and V 8 bases, and 12 bases lay outside the gene matches. The CDR3 is CASGRQGEGQLFF. CDR3 nucleotides: TGTGCCAGCGGGCGACAGGGAGAGGGGCAGCTGTTTTTT.

The gene calls are TRBV5-1 and TRBJ1-2; 8 nucleotides align to TRBD1. Germline V gene sequence: CDR1 SGHRS, CDR2 YFSETQ. CDR3 length: 13 residues. The J segment lost 7 bases and the V segment lost 0 bases, leaving 2 bases of the junction unmatched. The CDR3 bases are TGCGCCAGCAGCTTGGATGGGACAGGTGGCTACACCTTC. Protein product: CASSLDGTGGYTF.

This clone has more than one count but fewer than ten. V usage is TRBV6-4 and J usage is TRBJ1-6; 10 positions agree with TRBD1. With V trimmed by 3 bases and J by 11 bases, 1 base remained unmatched. The V gene's germline CDR1 is MRHNA and CDR2 SNTAGT. The CDR3 is made up of 13 amino acids. In DNA form, the CDR3 reads TGTGCCAGCAGTGAGGGACAGGGGACACCCCTCCACTTT. Its translation: CASSEGQGTPLHF.

This chain connects TRBV27 to TRBJ2-7; TRBD2 matches at 11 bases. The CDR3 totals 15 residues. Germline values: CDR1 MNHEY, CDR2 SMNVEV (reference sequence). Unmatched junction bases numbered 5, after V lost 4 bases and J lost 3 bases. The CDR3 DNA reads TGTGCCAGCAGTTCTCAGACTAGCGGGGTCTACGAGCAGTACTTC. Translated, it gives CASSSQTSGVYEQYF.